The rows below give T cell receptor beta chains drawn from one sample of a study of post-analysis software for immune sequencing data. TCRdb called the PCR reads again in MiXCR, with one record for every CDR3 protein. The profile shows more than 350,000 distinct CDR3 sequences, 39% of them singletons. Sample: blood. These receptors originate from a girl aged 2-10 years with multiple sclerosis. The CDR3 runs from the conserved cysteine through the conserved F or W. A D gene is named only where the DNA matches it firmly. Size tells how often a clone was seen (once, few, many) or the class of an expanded clone, and some rows leave it out.

v_call	j_call	clone_size	d_call	cdr3_aa	cdr3_nt
TRBV7-3	TRBJ2-3	few	TRBD2	CASSRSGNADTQYF	TGTGCCAGCAGCCGGAGCGGGAACGCAGATACGCAGTATTTT
TRBV28	TRBJ2-1	.	.	CASSTPRRGSNEQFF	TGTGCCAGCAGCACACCCAGAAGGGGAAGCAATGAGCAGTTCTTC
TRBV10-3	TRBJ2-4	.	TRBD1	CAISITGTENIQYF	TGTGCCATCAGCATAACCGGGACAGAAAACATTCAGTACTTC
TRBV20-1	TRBJ2-3	.	TRBD2	CSGPIAGVTDTQYF	TGCAGTGGACCTATAGCGGGGGTGACAGATACGCAGTATTTT
TRBV2	TRBJ2-7	.	TRBD1	CASSEAWDRNSYEQYF	TGTGCCAGCAGTGAAGCCTGGGACAGGAACTCCTACGAGCAGTACTTC
TRBV12-3/TRBV12-4	TRBJ1-1	.	TRBD1	CASSLLDGQGATFF	TGTGCCAGCAGTTTACTAGATGGACAGGGTGCAACTTTCTTT
TRBV12-5	TRBJ2-7	few	.	CASGLPSIEQYF	TGTGCTAGTGGTTTGCCCTCCATCGAGCAGTACTTC
TRBV12-3/TRBV12-4	TRBJ2-7	.	.	CASSPEMYYEQYF	TGTGCCAGCAGTCCAGAGATGTACTACGAGCAGTACTTC
TRBV7-2	TRBJ2-7	.	.	CASSFTSASYEQYF	TGTGCCAGCAGCTTCACCAGCGCTTCCTACGAGCAGTACTTC
TRBV29-1	TRBJ2-1	few	.	CSVNPRQFNEQFF	TGCAGCGTAAATCCCAGACAGTTCAATGAGCAGTTCTTC
TRBV12-3/TRBV12-4	TRBJ2-1	.	.	CASSPPPSRGKQFF	TGTGCCAGCAGTCCCCCCCCGTCGAGGGGAAAGCAGTTCTTC
TRBV2	TRBJ2-3	.	TRBD1	CASHRQGATDTQYF	TGTGCCAGCCATAGGCAGGGGGCCACAGATACGCAGTATTTT
TRBV27	TRBJ2-7	.	.	CASSPSSLGYEQYF	TGTGCCAGCAGTCCCTCTAGTTTGGGCTACGAGCAGTACTTC
TRBV4-1	TRBJ2-7	few	TRBD1	CASSRKGQGSSYEQYF	TGCGCCAGCAGCCGCAAGGGACAGGGGTCCTCCTACGAGCAGTACTTC
TRBV5-6	TRBJ2-7	.	TRBD2	CASSQGLAGEQYF	TGTGCCAGCAGCCAGGGACTAGCCGGCGAGCAGTACTTC
TRBV6-5	TRBJ1-5	.	TRBD1	CASRKWDRGDQPQHF	TGTGCCAGCAGAAAATGGGACAGAGGGGATCAGCCCCAGCATTTT
TRBV29-1	TRBJ1-5	.	.	CSVSHSNQPQHF	TGCAGCGTATCACACAGCAATCAGCCCCAGCATTTT
TRBV6-6	TRBJ2-4	few	.	CASRDRDKNIQYF	TGTGCCAGCAGGGACCGGGACAAGAACATTCAGTACTTC
TRBV7-6	TRBJ2-7	few	TRBD1	CASSLGQATEQYF	TGTGCCAGCAGCTTGGGACAGGCCACTGAGCAGTACTTC
TRBV7-6	TRBJ2-7	.	.	CASSRTVRGSDEQYF	TGTGCCAGCAGCCGGACGGTAAGGGGTTCGGACGAGCAGTACTTC
TRBV19	TRBJ1-2	.	.	CASGDPGGAGYTF	TGTGCCAGTGGAGATCCCGGCGGCGCTGGCTACACCTTC
TRBV12-3/TRBV12-4	TRBJ2-3	few	TRBD1	CASSSAQGLTDTQYF	TGTGCCAGCAGTTCAGCACAGGGGTTGACAGATACGCAGTATTTT
TRBV10-3	TRBJ2-2	.	TRBD2	CAIRGLAGYNTGELFF	TGTGCCATCAGGGGACTAGCGGGATACAACACCGGGGAGCTGTTTTTT
TRBV4-1	TRBJ2-3	.	TRBD1	CASSLGTADTQYF	TGCGCCAGCAGCCTTGGGACAGCCGATACGCAGTATTTT
TRBV7-3	TRBJ2-5	.	TRBD2	CASSLRPAGLIWKETQYF	TGTGCCAGCAGCTTAAGGCCAGCGGGGCTTATCTGGAAAGAGACCCAGTACTTC
TRBV25-1	TRBJ2-7	.	TRBD2	CASKSSGAYEQYF	TGTGCCAGCAAGAGTAGCGGGGCCTACGAGCAGTACTTC
TRBV7-9	TRBJ2-7	few	.	CASSLGLGGTIPYEQYF	TGTGCCAGCAGCTTAGGGCTAGGCGGGACGATCCCCTACGAGCAGTACTTC
TRBV20-1	TRBJ2-6	.	.	CSALASGANVLTF	TGCAGTGCTTTAGCTTCTGGGGCCAACGTCCTGACTTTC
TRBV20-1	TRBJ1-1	.	TRBD1	CSASGQGGTEAFF	TGCAGTGCTAGTGGACAGGGTGGGACTGAAGCTTTCTTT
TRBV12-3/TRBV12-4	TRBJ2-5	.	TRBD2	CASSLRASGKETQYF	TGTGCCAGCAGTTTAAGGGCTAGCGGTAAAGAGACCCAGTACTTC
TRBV7-9	TRBJ1-4	few	TRBD1	CTSSPSGTGPNEKLFF	TGTACCAGCAGCCCATCCGGGACAGGGCCTAATGAAAAACTGTTTTTT
TRBV7-7	TRBJ2-1	few	TRBD2	CASSPGLAGGDEQFF	TGTGCTAGCAGCCCTGGACTAGCGGGTGGGGATGAGCAGTTCTTC
TRBV12-3/TRBV12-4	TRBJ1-2	.	.	CASSFRERGHGYTF	TGTGCCAGCAGTTTCAGGGAGAGAGGACATGGCTACACTTTC
TRBV4-3	TRBJ2-1	few	.	CASSQGTWGNEQFF	TGCGCCAGCAGCCAAGGGACATGGGGTAATGAGCAGTTCTTC
TRBV10-3	TRBJ1-2	.	.	CAISESKGPNYGYTF	TGTGCCATCAGTGAGTCGAAAGGCCCTAACTATGGCTACACCTTC
TRBV7-6	TRBJ2-7	.	.	CASSPELQREQYF	TGTGCCAGCTCTCCGGAACTACAACGCGAGCAGTACTTC
TRBV6-5	TRBJ2-5	.	.	CASSYGAGSQETQYF	TGTGCCAGCAGTTATGGGGCGGGGAGCCAAGAGACCCAGTACTTC
TRBV4-1	TRBJ2-1	.	.	CASSQELIPGTEQFF	TGCGCTAGCAGCCAAGAATTAATCCCAGGGACTGAGCAGTTCTTC
TRBV14	TRBJ1-5	.	.	CASSRTSNQPQHF	TGTGCCAGCAGTCGGACAAGCAATCAGCCCCAGCATTTT
TRBV12-3/TRBV12-4	TRBJ2-3	.	TRBD2	CASSLRAGGSTDTQYF	TGTGCCAGCAGTTTGAGGGCGGGAGGTTCCACAGATACGCAGTATTTT
TRBV5-1	TRBJ1-1	.	.	CASRMGRTTEAFF	TGCGCCAGCAGGATGGGGAGGACCACTGAAGCTTTCTTT
TRBV29-1	TRBJ2-3	.	TRBD2	CSARRGGGSDTQYF	TGCAGCGCCCGCCGGGGCGGGGGATCAGATACGCAGTATTTT
TRBV12-3/TRBV12-4	TRBJ2-1	.	TRBD1	CASSKTWDRETQFF	TGTGCCAGCAGCAAGACCTGGGACAGGGAGACCCAGTTCTTC
TRBV7-2	TRBJ2-6	.	.	CASRPGRGRFSGANVLTF	TGTGCCAGCAGGCCGGGTCGGGGCCGTTTCTCTGGGGCCAACGTCCTGACTTTC
TRBV7-9	TRBJ1-5	many	.	CASSFGNQPQHF	TGTGCCAGCAGTTTTGGCAATCAGCCCCAGCATTTT
TRBV27	TRBJ1-6	few	TRBD1	CASSTRLKGQPYNSPLHF	TGTGCCAGCAGTACACGCCTAAAGGGACAGCCCTATAATTCACCCCTCCACTTT
TRBV2	TRBJ2-4	.	TRBD2	CASRGEGNTQYF	TGTGCCAGCCGGGGGGAGGGAAACACTCAGTACTTC
TRBV29-1	TRBJ2-1	few	.	CSVEGHGNEQFF	TGCAGCGTTGAAGGGCACGGGAATGAGCAGTTCTTC
TRBV29-1	TRBJ2-3	many	.	CSVSATINTDTQYF	TGCAGCGTCTCGGCTACTATAAACACAGATACGCAGTATTTT
TRBV4-1	TRBJ2-6	once	.	CASSRIDSKPSGANVLTF	TGCGCCAGCAGCCGAATAGACAGTAAACCCTCTGGGGCCAACGTCCTGACTTTC
TRBV6-6	TRBJ2-4	.	TRBD2	CASSFSGRGAKNIQYF	TGTGCCAGCAGTTTTAGCGGGAGGGGCGCCAAAAACATTCAGTACTTC
TRBV28	TRBJ1-1	.	.	CASSLAAVTEAFF	TGTGCCAGCAGTTTAGCGGCGGTCACTGAAGCTTTCTTT
TRBV27	TRBJ1-5	.	.	CASSPQGKGPNQPQHF	TGTGCCAGCAGTCCCCAAGGGAAAGGTCCCAATCAGCCCCAGCATTTT
TRBV29-1	TRBJ2-1	few	.	CSVVILAKFF	TGCAGCGTTGTCATCCTTGCCAAGTTCTTC